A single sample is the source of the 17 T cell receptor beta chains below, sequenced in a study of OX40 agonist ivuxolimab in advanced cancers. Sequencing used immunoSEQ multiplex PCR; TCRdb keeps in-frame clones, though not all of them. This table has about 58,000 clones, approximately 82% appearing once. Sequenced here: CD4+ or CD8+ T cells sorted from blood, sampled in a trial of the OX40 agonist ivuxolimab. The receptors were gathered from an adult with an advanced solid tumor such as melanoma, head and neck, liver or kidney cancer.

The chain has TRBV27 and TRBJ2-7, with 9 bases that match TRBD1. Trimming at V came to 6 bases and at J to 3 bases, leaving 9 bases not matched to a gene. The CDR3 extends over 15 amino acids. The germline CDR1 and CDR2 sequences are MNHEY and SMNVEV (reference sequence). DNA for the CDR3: TGTGCCAGCAGACGTCCCGGGACAGGGAACTACGAGCAGTACTTC. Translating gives CASRRPGTGNYEQYF.

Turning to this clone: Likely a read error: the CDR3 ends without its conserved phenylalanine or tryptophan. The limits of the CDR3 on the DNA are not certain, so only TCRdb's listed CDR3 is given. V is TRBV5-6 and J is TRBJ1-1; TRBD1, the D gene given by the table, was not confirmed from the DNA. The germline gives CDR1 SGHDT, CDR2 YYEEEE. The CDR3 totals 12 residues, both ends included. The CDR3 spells CASSLGGAWFIS.

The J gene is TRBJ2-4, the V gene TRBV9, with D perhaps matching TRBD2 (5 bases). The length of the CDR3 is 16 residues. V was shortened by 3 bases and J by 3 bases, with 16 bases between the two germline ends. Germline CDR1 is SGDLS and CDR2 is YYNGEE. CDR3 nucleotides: TGTGCCAGCAGCGCTGAGAGGGCCGGAGGCAAAAACATTCAGTACTTC. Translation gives CASSAERAGGKNIQYF.

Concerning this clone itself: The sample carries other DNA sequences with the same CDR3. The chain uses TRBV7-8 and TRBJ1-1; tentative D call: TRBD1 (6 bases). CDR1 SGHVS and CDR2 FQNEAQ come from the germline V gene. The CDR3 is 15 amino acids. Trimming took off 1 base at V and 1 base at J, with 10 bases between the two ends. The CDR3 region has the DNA TGTGCCAGCAGCTTAGACAGGGTTGGGAACACTGAAGCTTTCTTT. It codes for CASSLDRVGNTEAFF.

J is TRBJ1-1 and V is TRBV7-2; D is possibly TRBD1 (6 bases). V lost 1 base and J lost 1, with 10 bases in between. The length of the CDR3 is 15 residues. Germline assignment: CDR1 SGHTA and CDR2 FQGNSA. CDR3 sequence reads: CASSLGTDRNTEAFF. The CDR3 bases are TGTGCCAGCAGCTTAGGGACAGACAGGAACACTGAAGCTTTCTTT. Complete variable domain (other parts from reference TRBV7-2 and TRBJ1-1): GAGVSQSPSNKVTEKGKDVELRCDPISGHTALYWYRQSLGQGLEFLIYFQGNSAPDKSGLPSDRFSAERTGGSVSTLTIQRTQQEDSAVYLCASSLGTDRNTEAFFGQGTRLTVV.

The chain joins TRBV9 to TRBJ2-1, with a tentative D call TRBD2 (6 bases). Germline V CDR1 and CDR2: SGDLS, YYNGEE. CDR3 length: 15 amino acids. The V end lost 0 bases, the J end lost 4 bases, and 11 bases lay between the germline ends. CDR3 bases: TGTGCCAGCAGCGTAGAGGGACTCCTTTACAATGAGCAGTTCTTC. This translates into CASSVEGLLYNEQFF.

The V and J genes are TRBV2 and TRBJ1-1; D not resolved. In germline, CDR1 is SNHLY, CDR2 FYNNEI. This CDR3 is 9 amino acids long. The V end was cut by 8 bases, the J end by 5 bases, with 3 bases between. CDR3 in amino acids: CASVTEAFF. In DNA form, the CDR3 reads TGTGCCAGCGTAACTGAAGCTTTCTTT.

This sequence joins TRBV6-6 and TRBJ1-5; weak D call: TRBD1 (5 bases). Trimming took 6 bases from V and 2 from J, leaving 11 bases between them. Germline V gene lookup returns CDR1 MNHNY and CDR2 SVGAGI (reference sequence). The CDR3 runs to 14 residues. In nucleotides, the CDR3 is TGTGCCAGCAGCCCGGCAGGGCGCAATCAGCCCCAGCATTTT. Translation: CASSPAGRNQPQHF.

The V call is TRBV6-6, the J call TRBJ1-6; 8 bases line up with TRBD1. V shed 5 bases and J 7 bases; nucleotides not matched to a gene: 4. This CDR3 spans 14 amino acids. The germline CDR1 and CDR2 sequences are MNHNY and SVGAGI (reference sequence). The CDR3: CASSDRGSNSPLHF. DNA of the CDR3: TGTGCCAGCAGTGACAGGGGAAGCAATTCACCCCTCCACTTT.

Here the CDR3 DNA reads TGTGCCAGCAGCCCGAGACAGGAGATCATCTATGGCTACACCTTC. Translation gives CASSPRQEIIYGYTF. The V gene is TRBV9, the J gene TRBJ1-2, with D perhaps matching TRBD1 (6 bases). The CDR3 loop spans 15 amino acids. Germline V gene data show CDR1 as SGDLS and CDR2 as YYNGEE. The ends were cut back, 4 bases at V and 4 bases at J, with 17 bases in the middle.

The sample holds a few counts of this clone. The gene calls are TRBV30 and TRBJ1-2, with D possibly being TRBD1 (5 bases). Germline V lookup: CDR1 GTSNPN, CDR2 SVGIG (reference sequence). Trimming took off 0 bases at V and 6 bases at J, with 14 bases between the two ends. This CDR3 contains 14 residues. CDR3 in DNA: TGTGCCTGGAGTGTCGAGGAGGGGAGCAATGGCTACACCTTC. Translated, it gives CAWSVEEGSNGYTF.

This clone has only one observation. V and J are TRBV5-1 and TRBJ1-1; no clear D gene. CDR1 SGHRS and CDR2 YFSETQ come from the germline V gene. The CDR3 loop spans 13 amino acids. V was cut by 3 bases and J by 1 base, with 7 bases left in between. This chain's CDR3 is CASSSDGNTEAFF. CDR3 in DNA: TGCGCCAGCAGCTCCGACGGGAACACTGAAGCTTTCTTT.

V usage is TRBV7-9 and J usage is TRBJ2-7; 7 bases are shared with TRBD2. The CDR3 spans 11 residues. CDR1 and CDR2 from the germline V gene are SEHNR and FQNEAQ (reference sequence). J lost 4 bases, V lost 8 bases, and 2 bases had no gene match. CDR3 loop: CASGEGYEQYF. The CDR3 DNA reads TGTGCCAGCGGGGAGGGTTACGAGCAGTACTTC. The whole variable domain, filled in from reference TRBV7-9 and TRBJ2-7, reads DTGVSQNPRHKITKRGQNVTFRCDPISEHNRLYWYRQTLGQGPEFLTYFQNEAQLEKSRLLSDRFSAERPKGSFSTLEIQRTEQGDSAMYLCASGEGYEQYFGPGTRLTVT.

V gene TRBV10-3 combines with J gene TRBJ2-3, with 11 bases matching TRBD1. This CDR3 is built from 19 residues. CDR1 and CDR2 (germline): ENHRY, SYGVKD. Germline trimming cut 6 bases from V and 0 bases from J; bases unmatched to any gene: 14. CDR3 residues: CAISPGQGGLLASTDTQYF. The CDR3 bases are TGTGCCATCAGCCCGGGACAGGGGGGCCTCTTAGCCAGCACAGATACGCAGTATTTT.

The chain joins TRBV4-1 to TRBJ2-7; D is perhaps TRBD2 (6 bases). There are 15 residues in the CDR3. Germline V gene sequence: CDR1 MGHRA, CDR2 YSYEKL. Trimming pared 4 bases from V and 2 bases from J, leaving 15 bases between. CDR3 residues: CASSRPGTSTYEQYF. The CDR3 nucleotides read TGCGCCAGCAGCCGTCCCGGGACTTCCACCTACGAGCAGTACTTC.

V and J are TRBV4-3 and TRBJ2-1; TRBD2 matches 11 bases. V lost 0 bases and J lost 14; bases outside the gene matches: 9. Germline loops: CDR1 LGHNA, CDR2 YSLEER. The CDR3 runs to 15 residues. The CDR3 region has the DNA TGCGCCAGCAGCCAAGATCTACTAGCGGGGGCCCTAAAGTTCTTC. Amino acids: CASSQDLLAGALKFF.

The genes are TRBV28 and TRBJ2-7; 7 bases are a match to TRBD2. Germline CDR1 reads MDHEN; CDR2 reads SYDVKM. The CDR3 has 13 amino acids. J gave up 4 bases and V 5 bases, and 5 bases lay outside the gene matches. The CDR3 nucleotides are TGTGCCAGCAGTCCACCCGGGGGGTACGAGCAGTACTTC. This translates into CASSPPGGYEQYF.